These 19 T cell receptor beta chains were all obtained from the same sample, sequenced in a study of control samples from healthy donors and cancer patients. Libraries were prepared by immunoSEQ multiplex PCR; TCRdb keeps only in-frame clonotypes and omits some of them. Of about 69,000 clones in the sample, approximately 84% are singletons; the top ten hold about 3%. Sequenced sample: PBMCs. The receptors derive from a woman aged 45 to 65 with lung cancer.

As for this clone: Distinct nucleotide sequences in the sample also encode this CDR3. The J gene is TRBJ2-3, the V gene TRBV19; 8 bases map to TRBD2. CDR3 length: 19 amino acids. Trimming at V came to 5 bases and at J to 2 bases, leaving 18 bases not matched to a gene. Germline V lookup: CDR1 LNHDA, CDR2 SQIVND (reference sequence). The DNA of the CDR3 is TGTGCCAGTAGTGGGGGACTCGCGGGGGGCCGGGTGGTCACAGATACGCAGTATTTT. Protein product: CASSGGLAGGRVVTDTQYF.

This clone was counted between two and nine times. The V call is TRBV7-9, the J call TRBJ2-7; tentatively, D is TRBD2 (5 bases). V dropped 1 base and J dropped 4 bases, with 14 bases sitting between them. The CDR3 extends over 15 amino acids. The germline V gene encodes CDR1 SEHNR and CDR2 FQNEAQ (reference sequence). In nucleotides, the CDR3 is TGTGCCAGCAGCTTAGGCCTTTCTAGCCCATACGAGCAGTACTTC. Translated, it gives CASSLGLSSPYEQYF.

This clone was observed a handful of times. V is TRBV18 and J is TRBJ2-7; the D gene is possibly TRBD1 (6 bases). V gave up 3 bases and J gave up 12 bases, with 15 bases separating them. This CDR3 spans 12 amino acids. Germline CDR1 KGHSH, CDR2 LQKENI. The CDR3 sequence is CASSPDSAERYF. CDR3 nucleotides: TGTGCCAGCTCACCGGACAGCGCGGAGAGGTACTTC.

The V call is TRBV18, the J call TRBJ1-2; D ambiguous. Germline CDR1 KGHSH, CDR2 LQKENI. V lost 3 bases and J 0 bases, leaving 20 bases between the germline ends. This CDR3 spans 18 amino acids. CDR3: CASSPAPAPSSANYGYTF. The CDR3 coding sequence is TGTGCCAGCTCACCGGCTCCAGCACCATCTTCAGCTAACTATGGCTACACCTTC.

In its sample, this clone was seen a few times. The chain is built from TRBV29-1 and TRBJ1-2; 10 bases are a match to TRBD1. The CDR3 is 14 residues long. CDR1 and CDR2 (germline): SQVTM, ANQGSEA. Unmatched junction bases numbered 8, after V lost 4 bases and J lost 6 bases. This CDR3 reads CSVALAGQGDGYTF. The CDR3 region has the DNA TGCAGCGTTGCCCTTGCCGGACAGGGGGATGGCTACACCTTC.

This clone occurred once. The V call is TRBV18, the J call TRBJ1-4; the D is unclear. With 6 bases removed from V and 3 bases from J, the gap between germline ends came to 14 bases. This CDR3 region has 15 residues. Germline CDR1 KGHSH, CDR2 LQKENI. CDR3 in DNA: TGTGCCAGCTCTCGGAGGGAGGAGGCTAATGAAAAACTGTTTTTT. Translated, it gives CASSRREEANEKLFF.

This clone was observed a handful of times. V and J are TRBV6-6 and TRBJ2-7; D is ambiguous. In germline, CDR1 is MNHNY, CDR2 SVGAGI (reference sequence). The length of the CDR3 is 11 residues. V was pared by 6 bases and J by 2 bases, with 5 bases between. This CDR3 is CASSRTYEQYF. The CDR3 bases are TGTGCCAGCAGCCGGACCTACGAGCAGTACTTC.

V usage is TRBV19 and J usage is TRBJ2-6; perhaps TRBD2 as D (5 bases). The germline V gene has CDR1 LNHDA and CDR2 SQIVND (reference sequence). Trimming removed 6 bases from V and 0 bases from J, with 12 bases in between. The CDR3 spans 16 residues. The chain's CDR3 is CASSLGVGSGANVLTF. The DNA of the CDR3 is TGTGCCAGTAGCCTCGGGGTTGGCTCTGGGGCCAACGTCCTGACTTTC.

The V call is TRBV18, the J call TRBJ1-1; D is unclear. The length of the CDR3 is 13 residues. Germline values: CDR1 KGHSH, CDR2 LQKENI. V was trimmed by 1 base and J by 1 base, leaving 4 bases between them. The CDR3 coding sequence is TGTGCCAGCTCACCACGTGAGAACACTGAAGCTTTCTTT. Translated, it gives CASSPRENTEAFF.

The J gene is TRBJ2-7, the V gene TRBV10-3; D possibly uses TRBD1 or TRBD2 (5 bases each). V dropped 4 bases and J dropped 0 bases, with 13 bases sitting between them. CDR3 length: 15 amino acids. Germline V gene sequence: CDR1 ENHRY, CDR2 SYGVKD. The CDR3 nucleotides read TGTGCCATCAGTGGGGGCAGGGACCTCTCCTACGAGCAGTACTTC. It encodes CAISGGRDLSYEQYF.

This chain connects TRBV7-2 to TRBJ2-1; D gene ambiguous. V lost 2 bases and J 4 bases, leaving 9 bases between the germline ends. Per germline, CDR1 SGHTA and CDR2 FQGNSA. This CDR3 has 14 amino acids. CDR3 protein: CASSLPEPYNEQFF. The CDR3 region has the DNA TGTGCCAGCAGCTTACCTGAACCTTACAATGAGCAGTTCTTC.

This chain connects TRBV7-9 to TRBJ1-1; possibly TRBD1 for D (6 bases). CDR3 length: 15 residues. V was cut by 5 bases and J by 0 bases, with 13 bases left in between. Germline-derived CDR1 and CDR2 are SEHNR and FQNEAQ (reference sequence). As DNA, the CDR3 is TGTGCCAGCAGCCTGACAGGAGCCATGAACACTGAAGCTTTCTTT. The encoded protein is CASSLTGAMNTEAFF.

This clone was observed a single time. The CDR3: CASSAGHLNTEAFF. CDR3 coding DNA: TGTGCCAGCAGCGCGGGACACTTGAACACTGAAGCTTTCTTT. The chain links TRBV7-9 to TRBJ1-1; D might be TRBD1 (6 bases). The germline CDR1 and CDR2 sequences are SEHNR and FQNEAQ (reference sequence). The CDR3 contains 14 residues. V was cut by 5 bases and J by 0 bases, with 10 bases left in between. Drawing the rest from reference TRBV7-9 and TRBJ1-1, the complete variable domain is DTGVSQNPRHKITKRGQNVTFRCDPISEHNRLYWYRQTLGQGPEFLTYFQNEAQLEKSRLLSDRFSAERPKGSFSTLEIQRTEQGDSAMYLCASSAGHLNTEAFFGQGTRLTVV.

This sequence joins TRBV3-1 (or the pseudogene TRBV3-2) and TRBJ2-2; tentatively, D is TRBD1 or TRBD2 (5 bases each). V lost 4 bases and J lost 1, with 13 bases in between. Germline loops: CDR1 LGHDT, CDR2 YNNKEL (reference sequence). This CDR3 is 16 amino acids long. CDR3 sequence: CASSPLRDGNTGELFF. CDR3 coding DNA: TGTGCCAGCAGCCCTTTGAGGGACGGGAACACCGGGGAGCTGTTTTTT.

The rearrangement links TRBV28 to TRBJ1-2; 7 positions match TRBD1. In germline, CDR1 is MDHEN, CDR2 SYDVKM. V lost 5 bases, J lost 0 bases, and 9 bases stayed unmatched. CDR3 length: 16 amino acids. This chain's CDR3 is CASSPQGGKANYGYTF. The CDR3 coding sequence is TGTGCCAGCAGTCCCCAGGGGGGCAAGGCTAACTATGGCTACACCTTC.

CDR3 loop: CASSQDGTSGGIYNEQFF. The CDR3 coding sequence is TGCGCCAGCAGCCAAGATGGGACTAGCGGGGGTATCTACAATGAGCAGTTCTTC. The chain combines TRBV4-3 with TRBJ2-1; TRBD2 matches at 14 bases. J gave up 3 bases and V 0 bases, and 4 bases lay outside the gene matches. The CDR3 contains 18 residues. Germline V gene lookup returns CDR1 LGHNA and CDR2 YSLEER.

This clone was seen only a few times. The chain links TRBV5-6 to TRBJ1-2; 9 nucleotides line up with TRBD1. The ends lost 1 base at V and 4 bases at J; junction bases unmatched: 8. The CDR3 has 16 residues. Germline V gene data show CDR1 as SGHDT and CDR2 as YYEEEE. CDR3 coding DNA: TGTGCCAGCAGCTTGAAACAGGGGGCTATGGTCTATGGCTACACCTTC. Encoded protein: CASSLKQGAMVYGYTF. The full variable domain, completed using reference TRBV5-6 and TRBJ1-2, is DAGVTQSPTHLIKTRGQQVTLRCSPKSGHDTVSWYQQALGQGPQFIFQYYEEEERQRGNFPDRFSGHQFPNYSSELNVNALLLGDSALYLCASSLKQGAMVYGYTFGSGTRLTVV.

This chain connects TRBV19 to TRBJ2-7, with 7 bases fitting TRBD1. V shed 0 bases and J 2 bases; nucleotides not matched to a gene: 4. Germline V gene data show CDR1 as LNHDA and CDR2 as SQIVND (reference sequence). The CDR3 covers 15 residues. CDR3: CASSIDQGETYEQYF. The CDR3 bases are TGTGCCAGTAGTATAGACCAGGGGGAAACCTACGAGCAGTACTTC.

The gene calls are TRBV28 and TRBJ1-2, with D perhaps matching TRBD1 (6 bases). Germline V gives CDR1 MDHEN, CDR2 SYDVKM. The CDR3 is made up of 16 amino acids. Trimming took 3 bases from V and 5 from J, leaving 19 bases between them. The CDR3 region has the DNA TGTGCCAGCAGTTTGAGCGACACTTCCAGGGGATATGGCTACACCTTC. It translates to CASSLSDTSRGYGYTF.